This T cell receptor beta chain was documented in a study of blood T cell repertoires in COVID-19. Study information: Samples representing acute and convalescent COVID-19 were sourced from the United States, Italy and Spain. T cells, B-cell-depleted T cells, or PBMCs supplied cDNA or gDNA.

Seattle enrolled patients during active infection and tracked them longitudinally. As processed by the authors: Counts of nucleated cells, estimated from reference gene primer amplification, were obtained. TCRdb's copy holds only in-frame clones and misses some; the assay was immunoSEQ multiplex PCR. That table furnishes V, J and clone size, whereas the DNA furnished D and trimming. The sample holds about half a million clones, 89% seen once. The germline V and J ends were trimmed by 4 bases and 4 bases, with 16 bases remaining between them. Germline-derived CDR1 and CDR2 are LGHDT and YNNKEL (reference sequence). CDR3 length: 15 residues.

The sequenced material came from peripheral blood. This chain links TRBV3-1 (or the pseudogene TRBV3-2) with TRBJ2-5; possible D gene TRBD1, 6 bases. This sequence was found in a man aged 18 to 29 with COVID-19, enrolled during active disease. The DNA of the CDR3 is TGTGCCAGCAGCCCATTTCCGACAGGCGCAGAGACCCAGTACTTC. Protein: CASSPFPTGAETQYF.